This TCR beta chain originates from a study of blood T cell repertoires in COVID-19. The overall study: Samples taken during acute and convalescent COVID-19 were collected in the United States, Italy and Spain. Nucleic acid was either cDNA or gDNA, and it came from T cells, B-cell-depleted T cells, or PBMCs.

CDR1 is SGHRS and CDR2 is YFSETQ in the germline V gene. V shed 1 base, J shed 5 bases, and the junction held 1 base outside the gene matches. This CDR3 has 14 residues. Generated by immunoSEQ multiplex PCR, the TCRdb table keeps only in-frame clones and is missing some. This sample carries roughly 260,000 clones, around nine tenths of them seen once, and the ten largest clones take around 10%. The source material was peripheral blood. The TCR originated in a man in his forties or fifties who had recovered from COVID-19. The rearrangement uses TRBV5-1 and TRBJ2-3; 10 nucleotides align to TRBD2. The DNA for the CDR3 is TGCGCCAGCAGCTTGACTAGCGGGGTAGATACGCAGTATTTT. Its protein is CASSLTSGVDTQYF.